The clone carrying this T cell receptor (beta chain) was observed at least ten times. What it recognizes is unknown. The source of the sample is a study of Graves' ophthalmopathy and Graves' hyperthyroidism. The wider study: Specimen type is peripheral blood, obtained at initial diagnosis before any treatment.

Whole-study findings and limits: Blood shared most expanded thyroid clonotypes above 0.001 frequency. At just under 71% sensitivity and 72% to 75% specificity, the model predicted progression of the ophthalmopathy.

The CDR3 extends over 12 amino acids. Germline values: CDR1 SEHNR, CDR2 FQNEAQ (reference sequence). PBMCs were isolated from a 10 ml sample of fresh peripheral blood. Beta-chain TCR CDR3 regions were amplified from RNA transcripts. HTBI primers were used in a first-round RT-PCR, which preceded a second-round multiplex PCR. In TCRdb, the multiplex PCR reads were re-called with MiXCR into one record per CDR3 protein. This table holds approximately 700,000 distinct CDR3 sequences, over 40% found once. The source of this sequence is an adult man with Graves' ophthalmopathy. Sequences were obtained from peripheral blood. The chain has TRBV7-9 and TRBJ1-4, with D perhaps TRBD1 (5 bases). CDR3 amino acids: CVAGQLGEKLFF. CDR3 coding DNA: TGTGTAGCGGGGCAGCTCGGTGAAAAACTGTTTTTT.